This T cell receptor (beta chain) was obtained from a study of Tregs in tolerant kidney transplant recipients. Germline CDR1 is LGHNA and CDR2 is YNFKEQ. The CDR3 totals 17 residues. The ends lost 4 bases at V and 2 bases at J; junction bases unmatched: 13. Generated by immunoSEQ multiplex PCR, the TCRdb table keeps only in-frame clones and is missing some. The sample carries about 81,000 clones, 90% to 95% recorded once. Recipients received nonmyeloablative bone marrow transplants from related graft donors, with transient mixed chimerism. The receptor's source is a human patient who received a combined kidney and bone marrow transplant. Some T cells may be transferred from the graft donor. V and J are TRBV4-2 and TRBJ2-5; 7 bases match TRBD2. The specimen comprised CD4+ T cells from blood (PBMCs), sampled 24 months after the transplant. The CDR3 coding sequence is TGTGCCAGCAGCCTCGAAGGTGCGCGGGGGATACAAGAGACCCAGTACTTC. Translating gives CASSLEGARGIQETQYF.